This T cell receptor beta chain was captured by sequencing in a study of CD8 T cells in ankylosing spondylitis. Study results and limitations: According to the report, clones linked to the disease were significantly enriched in matched synovial fluid samples taken from ankylosing spondylitis patients. A TCR beta motif of about eight highly homologous variants appeared characteristic of ankylosing spondylitis blood.

This clonotype was detected ten times or more. What it binds is not known. Quantitative 5'-RACE was performed with molecular barcodes, and it yielded the TCR beta libraries. TCRdb analysed the 5' RACE reads with MiXCR anew, one entry per CDR3 protein. The table lists 130,000 or so distinct CDR3 sequences, roughly 6.6% of them singletons. The CDR3 has 15 amino acids. Germline CDR1 reads SGHTA; CDR2 reads FQGNSA. V dropped 1 base and J dropped 4 bases, with 12 bases sitting between them. This clonotype was obtained from a male donor with ankylosing spondylitis or in good health (not recorded which). The sample was blood, either unsorted or a sorted T cell fraction (not recorded which). The genes are TRBV7-2 and TRBJ2-3; no firm D call. For the CDR3, the DNA is TGTGCCAGCAGCTTAGAGGTCCATTACCCAGATACGCAGTATTTT. It codes for CASSLEVHYPDTQYF. The entire variable domain, with the rest obtained from reference TRBV7-2 and TRBJ2-3, is as follows: GAGVSQSPSNKVTEKGKDVELRCDPISGHTALYWYRQSLGQGLEFLIYFQGNSAPDKSGLPSDRFSAERTGGSVSTLTIQRTQQEDSAVYLCASSLEVHYPDTQYFGPGTRLTVL.